This T cell receptor (beta chain) was sequenced for a study of blood T cell repertoires in COVID-19. Overall study: Sites across the United States, Italy and Spain contributed samples from acute and convalescent COVID-19.

This clone was seen only once. Original handling: Amplification from reference gene primers served as the basis for estimated nucleated cell counts. Produced via immunoSEQ multiplex PCR; TCRdb's table is partial and in-frame only. V and J calls and clone size are given by that table; D and trimming were obtained from the DNA. The table has about 220,000 clones, roughly 89% seen once. CDR3 length: 16 residues. V shed 7 bases and J 0 bases; nucleotides not matched to a gene: 6. CDR1 is SGHDT and CDR2 is YYEEEE in the germline V gene. Either two negative PCRs, clearance, or symptom resolution qualified Cohort 3 donors as recovered.

Sequenced material: PBMCs or T cells enriched from blood (not recorded which). V usage is TRBV5-6 and J usage is TRBJ2-2, with TRBD2 matching over 10 bases. This sequence was found in a woman aged 40 to 49 who had recovered from COVID-19. CDR3: CASAGTSVTNTGELFF. The CDR3 DNA is TGTGCCAGCGCCGGGACTAGCGTAACGAACACCGGGGAGCTGTTTTTT.